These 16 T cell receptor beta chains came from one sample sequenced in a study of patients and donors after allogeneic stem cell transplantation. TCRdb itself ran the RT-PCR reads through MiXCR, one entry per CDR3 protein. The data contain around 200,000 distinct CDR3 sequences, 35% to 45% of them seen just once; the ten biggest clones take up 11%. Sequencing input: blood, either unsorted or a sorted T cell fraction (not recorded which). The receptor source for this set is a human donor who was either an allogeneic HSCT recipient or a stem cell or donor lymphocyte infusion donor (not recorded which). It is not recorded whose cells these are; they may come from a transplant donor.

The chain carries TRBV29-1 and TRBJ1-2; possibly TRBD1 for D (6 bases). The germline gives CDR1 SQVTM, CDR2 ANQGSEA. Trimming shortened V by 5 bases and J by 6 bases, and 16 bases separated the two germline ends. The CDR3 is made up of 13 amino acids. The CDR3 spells CSVTGAPSHGYTF. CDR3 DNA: TGCAGCGTTACGGGGGCACCCTCCCATGGCTACACCTTC.

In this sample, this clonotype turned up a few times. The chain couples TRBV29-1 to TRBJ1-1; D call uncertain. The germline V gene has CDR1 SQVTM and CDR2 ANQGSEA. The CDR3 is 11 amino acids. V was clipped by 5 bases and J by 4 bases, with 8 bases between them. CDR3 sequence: CSVRRSTEAFF. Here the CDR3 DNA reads TGCAGCGTTCGACGGAGCACTGAAGCTTTCTTT.

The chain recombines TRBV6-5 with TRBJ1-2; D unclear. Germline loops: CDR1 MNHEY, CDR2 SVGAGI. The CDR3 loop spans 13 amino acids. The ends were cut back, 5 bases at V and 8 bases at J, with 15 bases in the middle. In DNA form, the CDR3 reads TGTGCCAGCAGTCCCAGAAGTTCTATGGGCTACACCTTC. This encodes CASSPRSSMGYTF.

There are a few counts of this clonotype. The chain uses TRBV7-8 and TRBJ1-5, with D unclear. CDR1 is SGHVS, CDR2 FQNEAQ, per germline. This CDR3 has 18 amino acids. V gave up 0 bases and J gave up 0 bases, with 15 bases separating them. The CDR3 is CASSLAPVKYYSNQPQHF. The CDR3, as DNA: TGTGCCAGCAGCTTAGCCCCGGTAAAGTATTATAGCAATCAGCCCCAGCATTTT.

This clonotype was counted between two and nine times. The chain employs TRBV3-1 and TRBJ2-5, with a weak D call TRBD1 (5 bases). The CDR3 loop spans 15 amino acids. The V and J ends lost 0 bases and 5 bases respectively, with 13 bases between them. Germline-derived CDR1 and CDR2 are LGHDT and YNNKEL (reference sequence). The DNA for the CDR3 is TGTGCCAGCAGCCAAGATTTACGGGCAGGGGAGACCCAGTACTTC. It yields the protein CASSQDLRAGETQYF.

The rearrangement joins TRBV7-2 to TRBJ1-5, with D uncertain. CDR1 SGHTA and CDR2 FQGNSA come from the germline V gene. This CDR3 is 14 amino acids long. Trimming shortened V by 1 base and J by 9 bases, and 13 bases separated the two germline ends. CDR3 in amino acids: CASSLEAGAGPQHF. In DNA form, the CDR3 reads TGTGCCAGCAGCTTAGAAGCGGGCGCCGGGCCCCAGCATTTT.

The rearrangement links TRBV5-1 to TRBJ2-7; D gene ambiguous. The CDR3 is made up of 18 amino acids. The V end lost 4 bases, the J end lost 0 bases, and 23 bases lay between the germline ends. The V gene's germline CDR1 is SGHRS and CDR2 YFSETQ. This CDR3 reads CASSLDFRRRHNSYEQYF. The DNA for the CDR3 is TGCGCCAGCAGCCTGGATTTCCGACGGCGGCATAACTCCTACGAGCAGTACTTC. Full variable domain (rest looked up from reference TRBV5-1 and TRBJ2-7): KAGVTQTPRYLIKTRGQQVTLSCSPISGHRSVSWYQQTPGQGLQFLFEYFSETQRNKGNFPGRFSGRQFSNSRSEMNVSTLELGDSALYLCASSLDFRRRHNSYEQYFGPGTRLTVT.

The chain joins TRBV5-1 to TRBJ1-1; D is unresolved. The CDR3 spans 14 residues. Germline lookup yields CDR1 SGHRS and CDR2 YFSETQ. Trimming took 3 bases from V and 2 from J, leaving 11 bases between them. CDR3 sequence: CASSYKALNTEAFF. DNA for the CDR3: TGCGCCAGCAGCTATAAGGCTCTTAACACTGAAGCTTTCTTT.

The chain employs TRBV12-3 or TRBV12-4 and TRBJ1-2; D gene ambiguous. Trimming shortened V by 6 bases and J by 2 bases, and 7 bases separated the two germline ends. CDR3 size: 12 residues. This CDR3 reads CASSKRNYGYTF. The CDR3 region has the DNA TGTGCCAGCAGCAAGAGGAACTATGGCTACACCTTC.

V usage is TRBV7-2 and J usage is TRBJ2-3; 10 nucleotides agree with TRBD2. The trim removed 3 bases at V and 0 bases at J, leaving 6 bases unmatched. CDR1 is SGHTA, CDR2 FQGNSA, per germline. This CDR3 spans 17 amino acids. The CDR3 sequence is CASSFPSGGLSTDTQYF. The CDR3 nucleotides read TGTGCCAGCAGCTTCCCTAGCGGGGGCCTCAGCACAGATACGCAGTATTTT.

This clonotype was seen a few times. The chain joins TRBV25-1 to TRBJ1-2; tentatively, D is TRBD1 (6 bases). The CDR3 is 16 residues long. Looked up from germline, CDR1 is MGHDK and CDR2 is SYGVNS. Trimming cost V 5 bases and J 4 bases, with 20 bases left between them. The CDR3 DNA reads TGTGCCAGCAGTCCGACAGGTTGGAGCGGACTCTATGGCTACACCTTC. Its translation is CASSPTGWSGLYGYTF.

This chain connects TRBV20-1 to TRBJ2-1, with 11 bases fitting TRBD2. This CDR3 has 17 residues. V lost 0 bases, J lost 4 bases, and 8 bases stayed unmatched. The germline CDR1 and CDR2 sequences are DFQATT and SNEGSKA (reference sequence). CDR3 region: CSARERLAGSLYNEQFF. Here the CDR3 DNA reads TGCAGTGCTAGAGAAAGACTAGCGGGGAGTCTTTACAATGAGCAGTTCTTC.

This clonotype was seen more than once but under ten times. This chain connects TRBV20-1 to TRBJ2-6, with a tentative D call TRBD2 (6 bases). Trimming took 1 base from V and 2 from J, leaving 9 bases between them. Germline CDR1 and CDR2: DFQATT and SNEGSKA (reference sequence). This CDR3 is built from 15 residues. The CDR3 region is CSARAGGTGANVLTF. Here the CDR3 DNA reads TGCAGTGCTAGAGCTGGGGGGACTGGGGCCAACGTCCTGACTTTC.

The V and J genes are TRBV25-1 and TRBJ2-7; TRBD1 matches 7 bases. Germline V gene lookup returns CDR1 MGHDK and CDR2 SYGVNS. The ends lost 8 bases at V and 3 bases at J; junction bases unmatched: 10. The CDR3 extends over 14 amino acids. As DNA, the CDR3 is TGTGCCAGCTCAGCGAGGACAGGCTACTACGAGCAGTACTTC. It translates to CASSARTGYYEQYF.

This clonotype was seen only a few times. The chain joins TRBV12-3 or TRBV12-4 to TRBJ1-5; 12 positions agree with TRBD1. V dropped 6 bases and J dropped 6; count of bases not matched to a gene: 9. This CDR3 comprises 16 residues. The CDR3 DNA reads TGTGCCAGCAGCCAGGGTGGGACAGGGGGCAGTCAGCCCCAGCATTTT. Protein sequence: CASSQGGTGGSQPQHF.

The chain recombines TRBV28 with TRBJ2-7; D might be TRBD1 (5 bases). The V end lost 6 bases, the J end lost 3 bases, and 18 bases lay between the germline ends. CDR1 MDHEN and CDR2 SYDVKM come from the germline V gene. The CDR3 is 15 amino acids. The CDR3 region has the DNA TGTGCCAGCAGCCTACGTCGAGGCAGGGACTACGAGCAGTACTTC. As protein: CASSLRRGRDYEQYF.